Included here is one T cell receptor (beta chain) sequence, with context. Its specificity is unknown. These data come from a study of graft-versus-host responses after intestinal transplantation. Study-level background: Anti-thymocyte globulin was used for induction in all recipients, who then took tacrolimus and steroids for roughly 3 years. The study, taken as a whole, reports: Recipient marrow showed GvH clones, some seen first in ileum or blood.

Per the germline V gene, CDR1 is MNHNS and CDR2 is SASEGT. The CDR3 runs 14 residues. V lost 8 bases to trimming and J lost 2 bases; unmatched junction nucleotides: 2. TCRdb keeps only in-frame clones here, not all; method: immunoSEQ multiplex PCR. The profile shows under 20,000 clones, approximately 89% of them singletons. Specimen: PBMCs, collected 220 to 240 days after intestinal transplant. This TCR came from a human patient who received an intestinal transplant, so some T cells may come from the graft donor. The chain combines TRBV6-1 with TRBJ2-1; 11 bases line up with TRBD2. CDR3 region: CASVSGGAYNEQFF. Written as DNA, the CDR3 is TGTGCCAGCGTTAGCGGGGGGGCCTACAATGAGCAGTTCTTC.